The sequence of this T cell receptor (beta chain) was determined in a study of cytomegalovirus exposure and HLA in healthy donors. Broader study findings: A prior analysis recorded that most TCR beta V segments were productive about 87% or about 30% of the time. TCR beta V- and J-gene trimming was later associated with a missense DCLRE1C variant. Researchers reported that a few CMV-associated chains were confirmed in vitro as CMV antigen-specific. In a later analysis, a genetic analysis reported fewer productive-TCR N-insertions in an Asian-associated ancestry cluster than the cohort average.

The germline V and J ends were trimmed by 6 bases and 0 bases, with 20 bases remaining between them. The CDR3 spans 17 residues. Germline V lookup: CDR1 SEHNR, CDR2 FQNEAQ (reference sequence). About this clone itself: The antigen is undetermined.

PCR was performed using 60 Vbeta and 13 Jbeta primers. TCRdb keeps only in-frame clones here, not all; method: immunoSEQ multiplex PCR. This sample yields 150,000 to 200,000 clones, of which 70% to 80% are seen a single time; about 2.3% belongs to the top ten. The V gene is TRBV7-9, the J gene TRBJ1-1; D perhaps matches TRBD1 (5 bases). Sequenced sample: PBMCs. The sequence was obtained from a woman in her 50s in good health and CMV-seronegative. The CDR3 reads CASSWVTTATMNTEAFF. CDR3 nucleotide sequence: TGTGCCAGCAGTTGGGTAACGACAGCCACAATGAACACTGAAGCTTTCTTT.